In this sample, the clone carrying this TCR beta chain turned up many times. CDR1 and CDR2 (germline): MDHEN, SYDVKM. This CDR3 region has 16 residues. V dropped 6 bases and J dropped 3 bases, with 18 bases sitting between them. These data originate in a study of control samples from healthy donors and cancer patients. The table came from immunoSEQ multiplex PCR; TCRdb's copy has only in-frame clones and leaves some out. The sample shows some 250,000 clones, roughly four fifths of them seen only once. Sequenced material: PBMCs. The chain links TRBV28 to TRBJ1-3; D might be TRBD1 (5 bases). This TCR was recovered from a woman aged 55-75 years with lung cancer. The CDR3 DNA sequence: TGTGCCAGCAGCCTCCCCAATCAGGGAGGTGGAAACACCATATATTTT. It encodes CASSLPNQGGGNTIYF. Drawing the rest from reference TRBV28 and TRBJ1-3, the complete variable domain is DVKVTQSSRYLVKRTGEKVFLECVQDMDHENMFWYRQDPGLGLRLIYFSYDVKMKEKGDIPEGYSVSREKKERFSLILESASTNQTSMYLCASSLPNQGGGNTIYFGEGSWLTVV.